One T cell receptor (beta chain) is described in this entry. Its antigen has not been determined. The input lacks base qualities; no much larger clone sits a single base away. As encoded in the germline V gene, CDR1 is WSHSY while CDR2 is SAAADI. The germline V and J ends show losses of 5 bases and 1 base respectively, and no gene match explains 2 bases of the junction. The CDR3 holds 16 amino acids from the cysteine to the phenylalanine. This entry keeps only the CDR3 DNA: 48 bases, framed from base 1. Amplification of TCR beta CDR3 regions was carried out from RNA transcripts. The TCR CDR3 was subjected to a first round of RT-PCR using the HTBI primer set and the Qiagen OneStep RT-PCR kit. Libraries were constructed in a second round of multiplex PCR, after which size selection and purification were carried out. Sequencing of the libraries was done on an Illumina HiSeq2000 using paired-end 100 bp reads. Under the source paper's analysis protocol: SOAPnuke was used to process the raw data, removing reads that contained adapters or uncalled bases, had a mean Phred below 15, or lacked an exact match to the constant primer or identifier. COPE v1.2.5 was used to merge the high-quality paired reads, and each unique nucleotide sequence was defined as a clonotype. Clonotypes were aligned to IMGT TRBV, TRBD and TRBJ reference segments using MiTCR v1.1. Analysis was restricted to V-J combinations with a frequency above 0.0001, which covered approximately 99% of repertoires. The TCS score was defined as F50 (clonal expansion) divided by E x V (chaos), with BLOSUM62-based TCRdist calculated between CDR3 peptides within each V-J. Welch's t-statistics and random forest reduced some 510 V-J features to under 15, which were used in a naive Bayes classifier (R e1071). TCRdb ran its own pipeline on the public reads, namely fastp trimming at Q25 and MiXCR clone calling, and kept in-frame beta chains. Entries that share a CDR3 protein sequence are merged under the most common genes and DNA. The V and J calls here are based on TCRdb, not the publication. For this sample there are hundreds of thousands of distinct CDR3 sequences; 16% appear just once. About 30% of the sample is held by the ten biggest clonotypes.

This specimen belongs to a study of T cells in Graves' hyperthyroidism and ophthalmopathy (dated by TCRdb to between 2018 and 2021). About the study as a whole: Peripheral blood was collected at initial diagnosis, before any treatment. A discovery cohort of roughly 96 patients, roughly 40 with Graves' ophthalmopathy and 57 with stable Graves' hyperthyroidism, was used to find distinguishing TCR V-J signatures. An independent validation cohort of about 20 hyperthyroidism patients and approximately 15 patients who later progressed to ophthalmopathy tested prospective prediction of ophthalmopathy. For training and testing, the 100 or so patients in the discovery cohort were randomly divided in a 7:3 ratio. In more than 5 Graves' hyperthyroidism patients, the study also compared T-cell repertoires from thyroid tissue with T-cell repertoires from blood. Following sampling, methimazole starting at 30 mg daily was given to hyperthyroidism patients, and high-dose intravenous methylprednisolone was given to ophthalmopathy patients. TCR Vbeta CDR3 sequencing of around 130 peripheral blood samples (over 40 ophthalmopathy, around 80 hyperthyroidism and approximately 17 progressor patients) is reported in the paper. Paper-wide results and their limitations: Ophthalmopathy was separated from stable hyperthyroidism by a 13 V-J signature model, with about 86% sensitivity and roughly 81% specificity obtained in cross-validation and 80%/75% obtained in testing. Sample size was not statistically predetermined, and investigators were not blinded to group allocation. In validation, the model predicted progression to ophthalmopathy with over 60% sensitivity and approximately 74% specificity, a median of 6.5 months before onset. Most expanded thyroid clonotypes (frequency above 0.001) were also detected in blood, a finding suggesting that blood repertoires may reflect thyroid immune responses.

Ophthalmopathy patients had moderately to severely active disease, with a Clinical Activity Score of 3 or more, a NOSPECS grade of 4 or more, and a disease duration of less than 3 months. Any patient with an uncontrolled infection, another autoimmune disease, pregnancy or lactation was excluded. Diagnoses relied on clinical symptoms, serum thyroxine and TRAb, thyroid ultrasound and orbital computed tomography. PBMCs were separated from 10 ml of fresh peripheral blood using Ficoll-Paque density gradient centrifugation. Total RNA was extracted with Trizol reagent, and quality was checked on an Agilent 2100 Bioanalyzer.

The specimen was blood. This receptor chain uses TRBV10-2 and TRBJ2-3; 14 bases in the middle match TRBD2. The TCR comes from a woman in her late teens or twenties with Graves' ophthalmopathy. The DNA sequence is as follows: TGCGCCAGCAGTCCGACTAGCGGGGGGGGCACAGATACGCAGTATTTT. It encodes CASSPTSGGGTDTQYF.